What follows describes a single T cell receptor beta chain. The antigen is undetermined. Trimming took 7 bases from V and 7 from J, leaving 12 bases between them. Germline-derived CDR1 and CDR2 are SGHRS and YFSETQ. This CDR3 is 12 amino acids long. The PCR used 60 Vbeta and 13 Jbeta primers. Sequenced by immunoSEQ multiplex PCR; TCRdb stores in-frame clones only, minus some. The profile shows about 120,000 clones, 70% to 85% of them singletons. The data were obtained in a study of cytomegalovirus exposure and HLA in healthy donors. Study-wide results and caveats: Per a prior analysis, the majority of TCR beta V segments were productive roughly 90% or roughly 30% of the time. A later analysis linked a missense variant in DCLRE1C to the trimming of TCR beta V and J genes.

The sample taken for sequencing was PBMCs. The genes are TRBV5-1 and TRBJ2-1, with unresolved D. The sequence was collected from a woman between 18 and 30 years old in good health and CMV-seronegative. The CDR3 reads CASGRAENEQFF. CDR3 nucleotide sequence: TGCGCCAGCGGCCGCGCGGAAAATGAGCAGTTCTTC.